This passage covers 4 T cell receptor beta chains from one sample sequenced in a study of blood T cell repertoires in COVID-19. The repertoire was sequenced with immunoSEQ multiplex PCR; TCRdb's copy has only in-frame clones and lacks some. This sample has 250,000 to 400,000 clones, with 88% found just once. The sequenced sample was peripheral blood. The receptors come from a woman aged 25 to 45 with COVID-19, enrolled during active disease.

This clone was seen many times. The chain combines TRBV11-2 with TRBJ1-2; maybe TRBD1 (5 bases). The V and J ends lost 1 base and 3 bases respectively, with 6 bases between them. Germline CDR1 SGHAT, CDR2 FQNNGV. This CDR3 comprises 13 residues. CDR3 residues: CASSLGQYYGYTF. The CDR3 bases are TGTGCCAGCAGCTTAGGACAGTACTATGGCTACACCTTC. Together with reference TRBV11-2 and TRBJ1-2, the CDR3 gives the full variable domain: EAGVAQSPRYKIIEKRQSVAFWCNPISGHATLYWYQQILGQGPKLLIQFQNNGVVDDSQLPKDRFSAERLKGVDSTLKIQPAKLEDSAVYLCASSLGQYYGYTFGSGTRLTVV.

This chain joins TRBV6-5 and TRBJ1-1; the D is unclear. V dropped 7 bases and J dropped 0 bases, with 12 bases sitting between them. CDR3 length: 14 residues. Germline-derived CDR1 and CDR2 are MNHEY and SVGAGI. The CDR3 DNA follows: TGTGCCAGCAACCCTAATCAGGTGAACACTGAAGCTTTCTTT. This sequence encodes CASNPNQVNTEAFF.

The chain links TRBV9 to TRBJ2-3; 7 bases match TRBD2. V was pared by 2 bases and J by 6 bases, with 9 bases of the junction left unmatched. The CDR3 sequence is 15 residues long. CDR1 and CDR2 from the germline V gene are SGDLS and YYNGEE. This chain's CDR3 is CASSVGLQDFDTQYF. The CDR3 DNA reads TGTGCCAGCAGCGTGGGACTACAGGACTTCGATACGCAGTATTTT. The full variable domain, completed using reference TRBV9 and TRBJ2-3, is DSGVTQTPKHLITATGQRVTLRCSPRSGDLSVYWYQQSLDQGLQFLIQYYNGEERAKGNILERFSAQQFPDLHSELNLSSLELGDSALYFCASSVGLQDFDTQYFGPGTRLTVL.

The chain carries TRBV6-1 and TRBJ1-1; 7 nucleotides line up with TRBD1. Germline V gene data show CDR1 as MNHNS and CDR2 as SASEGT. The CDR3 runs to 15 residues. V lost 3 bases and J lost 1; bases outside the gene matches: 5. The CDR3 nucleotides are TGTGCCAGCAGTGATAGGACAGGAGGGAACACTGAAGCTTTCTTT. It codes for CASSDRTGGNTEAFF.